This T cell receptor (beta chain) was documented in a study of T cells expressing NK-cell markers. The CDR3 loop spans 13 amino acids. Germline lookup yields CDR1 SNHLY and CDR2 FYNNEI. TCRdb derives one entry per CDR3 protein from the 5' RACE reads, leaving out DNA. The sample includes about 460,000 distinct CDR3 sequences. Sequences were obtained from blood T cells: a sorted CD56 or NKG2C T cell subset, CD4+ or CD8+ T cells, or bulk PBMC T cells (not recorded which). The source is a woman aged 45-65 years in good health. V and J are TRBV2 and TRBJ2-5; TCRdb proposes TRBD2, but this gene call is untestable without DNA. CDR3 protein: CASSVLGEETQYF. Drawing the rest from reference TRBV2 and TRBJ2-5, the complete variable domain is EPEVTQTPSHQVTQMGQEVILRCVPISNHLYFYWYRQILGQKVEFLVSFYNNEISEKSEIFDDQFSVERPDGSNFTLKIRSTKLEDSAMYFCASSVLGEETQYFGPGTRLLVL.